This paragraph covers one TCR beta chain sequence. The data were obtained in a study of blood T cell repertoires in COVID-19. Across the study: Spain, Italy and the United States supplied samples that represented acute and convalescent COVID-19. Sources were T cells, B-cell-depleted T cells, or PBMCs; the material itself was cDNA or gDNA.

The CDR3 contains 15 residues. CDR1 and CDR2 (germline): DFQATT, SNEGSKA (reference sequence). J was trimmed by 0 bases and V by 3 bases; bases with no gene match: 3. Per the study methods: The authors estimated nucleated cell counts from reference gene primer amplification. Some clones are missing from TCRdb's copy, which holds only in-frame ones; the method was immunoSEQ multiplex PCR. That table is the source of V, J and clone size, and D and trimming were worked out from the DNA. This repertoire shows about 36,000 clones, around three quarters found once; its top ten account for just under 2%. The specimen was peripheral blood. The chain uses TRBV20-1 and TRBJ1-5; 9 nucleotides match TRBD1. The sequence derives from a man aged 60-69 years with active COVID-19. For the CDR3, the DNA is TGCAGTGCTAGTCGGACAGGGGTTAGCAATCAGCCCCAGCATTTT. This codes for CSASRTGVSNQPQHF.